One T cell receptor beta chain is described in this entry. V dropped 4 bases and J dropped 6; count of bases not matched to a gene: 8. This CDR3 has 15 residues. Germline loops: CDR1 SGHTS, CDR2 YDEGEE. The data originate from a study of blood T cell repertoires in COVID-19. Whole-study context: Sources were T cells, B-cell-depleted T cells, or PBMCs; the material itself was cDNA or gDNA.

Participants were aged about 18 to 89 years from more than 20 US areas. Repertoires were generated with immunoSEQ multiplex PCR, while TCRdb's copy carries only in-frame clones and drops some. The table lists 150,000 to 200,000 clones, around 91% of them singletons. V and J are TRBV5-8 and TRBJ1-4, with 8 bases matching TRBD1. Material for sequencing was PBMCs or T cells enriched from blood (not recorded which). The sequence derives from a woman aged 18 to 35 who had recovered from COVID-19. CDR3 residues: CASSIRTGMDEKLFF. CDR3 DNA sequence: TGTGCCAGCAGCATCCGGACAGGGATGGATGAAAAACTGTTTTTT.